This passage covers 13 T cell receptor beta chains from one sample sequenced in a study of CD8 T cells in ankylosing spondylitis. TCRdb redid the calling of the 5' RACE reads with MiXCR, one entry per CDR3 protein. Altogether under 300,000 distinct CDR3 sequences are present, 7.5% to 9% being singletons, with the ten largest covering 6.8%. The sequencing input was blood, either unsorted or a sorted T cell fraction (not recorded which). The origin of the receptors is a male donor with ankylosing spondylitis or in good health (not recorded which).

This clonotype was observed a handful of times. The V gene is TRBV20-1, the J gene TRBJ2-5; D is uncertain. Germline-derived CDR1 and CDR2 are DFQATT and SNEGSKA (reference sequence). The germline V and J ends were trimmed by 5 bases and 0 bases, with 10 bases remaining between them. The CDR3 is 13 residues long. The CDR3 reads CSALIGYQETQYF. The DNA of the CDR3 is TGCAGTGCTCTAATAGGGTACCAAGAGACCCAGTACTTC.

This clonotype was picked up many times. The chain combines TRBV10-3 with TRBJ2-1, with 9 bases matching TRBD2. The CDR3 totals 16 residues. CDR1 and CDR2 from the germline V gene are ENHRY and SYGVKD. V shed 7 bases and J 8 bases; nucleotides not matched to a gene: 15. CDR3 nucleotides: TGTGCCATCACCGACCGGGGTAGCGGGAGTTGGGATGAGCAGTTCTTC. It specifies CAITDRGSGSWDEQFF.

This clonotype has at least ten counts. The rearrangement links TRBV4-3 to TRBJ2-3, with 7 bases fitting TRBD2. V gave up 0 bases and J gave up 3 bases; unmatched junction bases: 6. Germline lookup yields CDR1 LGHNA and CDR2 YSLEER. This CDR3 is 16 amino acids long. CDR3 in amino acids: CASSQEDGLGTDTQYF. The CDR3 DNA sequence: TGCGCCAGCAGCCAAGAAGATGGACTAGGTACAGATACGCAGTATTTT.

With respect to this clonotype: One base away lies a much larger clone, so this may be a sequencing read error. This chain links TRBV27 with TRBJ2-3, with 7 nucleotides matching TRBD2. The CDR3 has 13 amino acids. Germline-derived CDR1 and CDR2 are MNHEY and SMNVEV (reference sequence). V trimming: 11 bases; J trimming: 8 bases; junction bases outside the gene matches: 13. For the CDR3, the DNA is TGTGCCTCCCGACTCGGGGGGTTTAGTACGCAGTATTTT. Translating gives CASRLGGFSTQYF.

This clonotype occurred many times. The V call is TRBV20-1, the J call TRBJ2-7; 14 bases fit TRBD2. Per the germline V gene, CDR1 is DFQATT and CDR2 is SNEGSKA (reference sequence). This CDR3 is 16 amino acids long. V lost 3 bases, J lost 3 bases, and 7 bases stayed unmatched. This chain's CDR3 is CSARTSGRAINYEQYF. The DNA for the CDR3 is TGCAGTGCTAGGACTAGCGGGAGGGCCATTAACTACGAGCAGTACTTC.

This clonotype was recorded at least ten times. The rearrangement links TRBV20-1 to TRBJ1-6; possibly TRBD1 for D (5 bases). The V end was cut by 3 bases, the J end by 18 bases, with 15 bases between. The CDR3 covers 11 residues. The V gene's germline CDR1 is DFQATT and CDR2 SNEGSKA (reference sequence). This chain's CDR3 is CSASAGTANHF. The DNA of the CDR3 is TGCAGTGCTAGTGCGGGGACGGCGAACCACTTT.

The table lists this clonotype with many counts. The V and J genes are TRBV4-1 and TRBJ2-1; 7 nucleotides line up with TRBD1. Trimming took 6 bases from V and 10 from J; bases not matched to a gene: 6. CDR1 and CDR2 (germline): MGHRA, YSYEKL. This CDR3 comprises 12 residues. The chain's CDR3 is CASSPTGAEQFF. In nucleotides, the CDR3 is TGCGCCAGCAGTCCTACAGGGGCAGAGCAGTTCTTC.

This clonotype was seen many times. The chain is built from TRBV20-1 and TRBJ2-1, with 8 bases lining up with TRBD2. Germline CDR1 DFQATT, CDR2 SNEGSKA (reference sequence). Germline trimming cut 0 bases from V and 7 bases from J; bases unmatched to any gene: 5. The CDR3 has 14 residues. CDR3 sequence: CSARDPPSGNEQFF. As DNA, the CDR3 is TGCAGTGCTAGAGATCCCCCTAGCGGGAATGAGCAGTTCTTC.

This clonotype was observed a handful of times. The J gene is TRBJ1-2, the V gene TRBV4-3; D unresolved. V shed 0 bases and J shed 8 bases, with 25 bases lying between them. CDR1 is LGHNA and CDR2 is YSLEER in the germline V gene. CDR3 length: 18 residues. CDR3 in DNA: TGCGCCAGCAGCCAAGATGGCGTTGGCGGTGGCCCCGATCAGGGCTACACCTTC. This gives the protein CASSQDGVGGGPDQGYTF.

This chain joins TRBV19 and TRBJ1-5; D remains ambiguous. This CDR3 has 16 residues. Germline V gives CDR1 LNHDA, CDR2 SQIVND (reference sequence). V lost 6 bases to trimming and J lost 2 bases, with 17 bases between them. CDR3 amino acids: CASSGVEGDGNQPQHF. CDR3 bases: TGTGCCAGTAGCGGGGTTGAGGGTGACGGCAATCAGCCCCAGCATTTT.

This clonotype was recorded at least ten times. The genes are TRBV12-3 or TRBV12-4 and TRBJ2-5, with D tentatively TRBD2 (5 bases). The CDR3 length is 13 residues. The V end lost 0 bases, the J end lost 6 bases, and 8 bases lay between the germline ends. CDR3 protein: CASSLAGVKTQYF. CDR3 bases: TGTGCCAGCAGTTTAGCCGGGGTAAAGACCCAGTACTTC.

The chain uses TRBV7-2 and TRBJ2-5; D uncertain. The CDR3 contains 14 residues. Germline CDR1 is SGHTA and CDR2 is FQGNSA. The V and J ends lost 4 bases and 2 bases respectively, with 11 bases between them. This CDR3 is CASSSQTGQETQYF. CDR3 sequence (DNA): TGTGCCAGCAGCTCCCAGACTGGACAAGAGACCCAGTACTTC.

This clonotype was counted ten times or more. This sequence joins TRBV6-5 and TRBJ1-6; D uncertain. Germline V lookup: CDR1 MNHEY, CDR2 SVGAGI. This CDR3 comprises 16 residues. V was clipped by 0 bases and J by 4 bases, with 10 bases between them. CDR3: CASSYSADLYNSPLHF. The DNA for the CDR3 is TGTGCCAGCAGTTACTCTGCGGATTTATATAATTCACCCCTCCACTTT.